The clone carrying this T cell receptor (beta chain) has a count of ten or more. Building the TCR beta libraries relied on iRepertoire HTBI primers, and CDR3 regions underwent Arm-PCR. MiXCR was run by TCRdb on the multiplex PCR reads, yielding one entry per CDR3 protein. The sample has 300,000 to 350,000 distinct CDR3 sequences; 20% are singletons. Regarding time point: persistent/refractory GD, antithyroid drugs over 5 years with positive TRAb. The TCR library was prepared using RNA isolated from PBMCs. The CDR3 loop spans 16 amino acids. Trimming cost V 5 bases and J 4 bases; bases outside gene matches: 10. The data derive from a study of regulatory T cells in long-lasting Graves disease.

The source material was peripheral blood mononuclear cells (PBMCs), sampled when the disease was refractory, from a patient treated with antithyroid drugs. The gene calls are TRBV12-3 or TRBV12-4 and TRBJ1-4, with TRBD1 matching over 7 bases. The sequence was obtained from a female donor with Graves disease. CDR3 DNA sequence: TGTGCCAGCAGTGGGCCACCGGGACAGCTTAATGAAAAACTGTTTTTT. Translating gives CASSGPPGQLNEKLFF.